This paragraph covers one T cell receptor (beta chain) sequence. The CDR3 spans 14 residues. CDR1 is MNHNY and CDR2 is SVGAGI in the germline V gene (reference sequence). The V segment lost 2 bases and the J segment 6 bases; nucleotides outside the gene matches: 3. The source of the sample is a study of blood T cell repertoires in COVID-19. On the study more broadly: There were acute and convalescent COVID-19 samples, and they came from the United States, Italy and Spain. PBMCs, B-cell-depleted T cells, or T cells provided the cDNA or gDNA that made up the material.

Source study methods: How many nucleated cells were present was estimated from reference gene primer amplification. Sequencing used immunoSEQ multiplex PCR; TCRdb keeps in-frame clones, though not all of them. Clonal size and the V and J genes are those of that table, whereas D and trimming came from the DNA. The table lists about 350,000 clones, approximately 89% of them singletons. The receptor's source is an older woman with COVID-19, enrolled during active disease. V and J are TRBV6-6 and TRBJ1-4, with TRBD1 identical over 7 bases. Material: peripheral blood. The CDR3 sequence: CASSYRDSYEKLFF. For the CDR3, the DNA is TGTGCCAGCAGTTACAGGGACAGTTATGAAAAACTGTTTTTT.